The text below deals with one TCR beta chain. This record belongs to a study of T cell responses to AZD1222 COVID-19 vaccine. Trimming took 1 base from V and 6 from J, leaving 16 bases between them. The CDR3 runs 16 residues. Per germline, CDR1 LNHDA and CDR2 SQIVND (reference sequence). Using immunoSEQ multiplex PCR, the repertoire was profiled, and TCRdb retains in-frame clones only, with some absent. The sample lists over 120,000 clones; roughly nine tenths were seen once. Sequencing used peripheral blood, obtained 28 days after the second AZD1222 dose. The genes are TRBV19 and TRBJ1-5; D is uncertain. The clonotype was recovered from an adult who received the AZD1222 COVID-19 vaccine. The CDR3 spells CASSIGARGRGQPQHF. The CDR3 coding sequence is TGTGCCAGTAGTATAGGGGCCCGGGGTCGAGGTCAGCCCCAGCATTTT.